This T cell receptor beta chain was sequenced for a study of cytomegalovirus exposure and HLA in healthy donors (dated by TCRdb to 2016 to 2017). At the level of the whole study: In an earlier analysis of roughly 590 of the donors, 276 Gb of sequence data and 120 million or so unique TCR beta sequences from about 190 million T cells were reported. About 320 gigabases of sequencing data and approximately 85 million unique TCR sequences were included in an early release covering under 650 HLA-typed donors. Of the roughly 400 genotyped donors, 81% fell in the genetic ancestry cluster associated with self-reported Caucasian donors. The study was designed to test whether signatures of past pathogen exposure could be identified by cataloging public T cell receptors. The study profiled the T cell repertoires of fewer than 850 subjects by immunosequencing and related them to cytomegalovirus serostatus. A separate validation cohort of roughly 130 different subjects was used in addition to the approximately 700-subject first cohort. The study combined high-throughput TCR immunosequencing, statistical association of individual TCRs with disease status, and machine learning to predict cytomegalovirus infection status. A later analysis re-examined previously published TCR beta repertoires from 500 to 700 donors and added high-resolution HLA genotyping to investigate patterns of TCR occurrence. Rather than drawing on any new phenotypic data, the later analysis identified candidate immune exposures from TCR beta sequences and the way those sequences occurred across donors. In an earlier analysis of over 550 of the donors, high-throughput TCR beta sequencing was used to judge whether each TCR beta V gene segment behaved as functional or pseudogenic. Alongside the repertoire data, information on donor age, sex, ethnicity and CMV serostatus was compiled. A later genetic analysis used genome-wide SNP genotypes for about 55% of the 666 donors, treating that subset as a discovery cohort. All discovery cohort repertoires had been generated on a single sequencing platform. Both class I and class II loci were covered by HLA typing, at four-digit resolution. Typing coverage varied by locus: about 629-640 donors for A, B, C, DRB1 and DQB1; more than 500 for DQA1; more than 600 for DPA1; around 450 for DPB1. Because of strong linkage in the cohort, roughly five DR-DQ haplotypes were treated as single units for association and clustering. Among about 370 genotyped donors of the cohort, an average of around 250,000 unique TCR beta nucleotide sequences was sequenced per donor, of which about 18% were non-productive.

The library was prepared using the immunoSEQ multiplex PCR assay. For the multiplex PCR, a mixture combining 60 forward primers for TCR Vbeta segments and 13 reverse primers for TCR Jbeta segments was used. A multiplex PCR assay on genomic DNA amplified the CDR3 region of rearranged TCR beta genes. On the Illumina HiSeq System, the amplified TCR beta libraries were sequenced as 87-base-pair reads. As for the authors' bioinformatics: In a later analysis, tens of millions of unique TCR beta chains were counted across the roughly 670 repertoires, and roughly 11 million of these chains were shared by at least two donors. Raw reads were error-corrected and collapsed into unique sequences with a nearest-neighbor algorithm that merged closely related sequences to remove PCR and sequencing errors. CDR3 sequences were aligned to IMGT reference sequences to assign V, D and J gene segments. For a sequence to be retained, a match of at least six nucleotides to both a V gene segment and a J gene segment was required. Rearrangements were classified as productive when the CDR3 lacked stop codons and remained in frame with V and J, and all other rearrangements were classified as non-productive. Following IMGT convention, CDR3 was defined as the stretch from the second conserved V-encoded cysteine to the conserved J-encoded phenylalanine. The earlier analysis of fewer than 700 of the donors excluded sequences that lacked an unambiguous match to a single V gene segment. In an earlier analysis of some 590 of the donors, a V segment was called functional when productive rearrangements were above 56.7%, and segregating when the standard deviation between donors exceeded 5%. To diagnose cytomegalovirus status from the catalog of TCR beta chain sequences, a statistical classification framework was built. In a later analysis, TCR nucleotide sequences were compared against IMGT/GENE-DB human TR gene sequences so that V and J genes could be assigned. A later analysis assigned CDR3 sequences and most-parsimonious VDJ recombination scenarios with the TCRdist pipeline. A later analysis defined each TCR beta chain by its CDR3 amino acid sequence plus V-gene family, and excluded reads lacking a unique V-gene family. To address suspected cross-contamination and a sequencing artifact, a later analysis removed a few hundred highly shared, low-generation-probability nucleotide sequences. In a later analysis, a clonal expansion index for each public chain was calculated from normalized within-repertoire ranks of inferred template counts. Generation probabilities in a later analysis came from a VDJ recombination model fitted to out-of-frame rearrangements, and those results were checked against IGoR. In a later analysis, TCR-TCR, TCR-HLA and TCR-CMV co-occurrence was scored with hypergeometric tests, and a repertoire-size bias correction was applied to TCR pairs. False discovery rates were estimated in a later analysis by permuting HLA or CMV assignments 20 times. In a later analysis, co-occurring TCRs were grouped using DBSCAN, with TCRdist sequence similarity added in when clustering inside HLA-allele-positive subsets. Repertoires with fewer than 30,000 or more than 120,000 public chains were left out of co-occurrence clustering, as were about 5 repertoires with anomalous nucleotide sharing. Drawn from immuneACCESS, this table holds only the in-frame rearrangements with V and J called that TCRdb kept. Clones are partly lost; checked studies trace under half to an unresolved V gene and leave the rest unexplained. The V and J calls and clone size are taken from that table; D and trimming were inferred from the DNA. The sample includes over 80,000 clones, with 80% to 90% observed a single time. The ten largest make up approximately 3.6% of the sample.

The cohort was made up of approximately 700 healthy bone marrow donors. At the time of sampling, all cohort members were nominally healthy, though unrecorded immune exposures were likely present. The donor tested CMV seropositive, placing the donor among the 290 or so seropositive members of the cohort. Every donor gave a peripheral blood sample, and the peripheral blood mononuclear cells from that sample were used for TCR beta sequencing. Genomic DNA extraction from the blood cell samples was performed with the Qiagen DNeasy Blood Extraction Kit. The paper's findings and limits, for the study overall: Compared with the approximately 720-donor mean, donors in an Asian-associated ancestry cluster had fewer N-insertions in productive TCRs, according to a later genetic analysis. In a later analysis, TCR association rates were found to vary across HLA loci, with the most associated TCRs seen for DRB1 alleles and the fewest for HLA-C alleles. Most CMV-associated TCR beta chains appeared to be HLA-restricted in a later analysis, and the HLA associations seemed to be driven largely by CMV exposure. A later analysis reported that several top co-occurrence clusters appeared linked to parvovirus B19, influenza, CMV and Epstein-Barr virus. At a false discovery rate of 0.05, a later analysis linked 15,000 to 20,000 TCR beta sequences to specific HLA alleles. CMV serostatus was the only immune exposure information available for the cohort. A few of the identified cytomegalovirus-associated TCR beta chains were confirmed in vitro to be specific for cytomegalovirus antigens. HLA typing was unavailable for some donors at each locus, so association tests used only the typed subset. In a later genetic analysis, a missense DCLRE1C variant was associated with V-gene and J-gene trimming of TCR beta chains, and the association was replicated in an independent cohort. When HLA alleles, especially DR and DQ, strongly co-occurred, TCR associations were difficult to assign to individual alleles. While some public TCRs were present in many individuals, most TCR sequences turned up only very rarely across donors. The sequencing pipeline was judged likely to have produced a cluster of highly shared sequence variants as a technical artifact. Linkage disequilibrium might explain the correlated functional status among segregating V segments, but an unknown experimental factor could not be excluded. The authors suggested that the approach could potentially be extended to other disease states and immunological phenotypes. A further reported finding was that TCR beta sequences accurately predicted the HLA-A and HLA-B alleles for most subjects in the first cohort. Compared with equally common non-associated chains, HLA-associated TCR beta chains in a later analysis were more clonally expanded and had lower generation probabilities. An earlier analysis of around 540 of the donors showed that most TCR beta V segments appeared in productive rearrangements either about 87% or about 30% of the time, which broadly matched IMGT annotations. A total of roughly 160 TCR beta chains were listed by the study as associated with cytomegalovirus. The presence/absence analyses assumed that sequencing depth was roughly uniform across donors, and that assumption may not be true. About 15 rarely observed V segments, including chromosome 9 orphons, were excluded from the earlier analysis of about 500 of the donors because counts were too low. The classifier was reported to diagnose cytomegalovirus status with high specificity and sensitivity in both the original and validation cohorts. In this cohort, only TCR beta chains were sequenced, and detectable features were limited by the absence of alpha or paired-chain data.

Comment on this clone: Its antigen is unknown. No base quality values were provided; no much bigger clone lies one nucleotide off.

Sequenced material: PBMCs. This clonotype originated in a man aged 25 to 40 in good health and CMV-seropositive.

At the DNA level, the sequence is TGTGCCAGCAGTTTCCTCGGGGTTCGGGAAAAACTGTTTTTT. This is translated as CASSFLGVREKLFF. The chain was built from TRBV2 and TRBJ1-4; the D gene remains uncertain. Measured from the cysteine to the phenylalanine, the CDR3 is 14 residues long. Just CDR3 DNA is preserved here, 42 bases in frame from base 1. CDR1 and CDR2, per the germline V gene, are SNHLY and FYNNEI. V loses 5 bases of germline sequence and J loses 8 bases, and the interval between the two ends is 15 bases.